This T cell receptor (beta chain) was identified in a study of human thymus T cells. Regarding the study as a whole: There appeared to be biased usage of V and J genes in thymic and blood repertoires. Related studies found that unrelated individuals share highly overlapping thymic repertoires.

Resections that were taken during corrective heart surgery supplied the thymus tissue. Among the donors, all were healthy Finnish infants having corrective surgery for congenital heart defects. V dropped 5 bases and J dropped 8 bases, with 40 bases sitting between them. The CDR3 runs 22 residues. The germline V gene has CDR1 MNHEY and CDR2 SMNVEV (reference sequence). The data were produced by immunoSEQ multiplex PCR, yet TCRdb's version contains in-frame clones alone and is incomplete. The repertoire holds approximately 71,000 clones, roughly 95% seen once, with around 0.03% in the top ten. Note on this clone: What it binds is unknown.

The chain carries TRBV27 and TRBJ2-1, with D perhaps assigned TRBD1 or TRBD2 (5 bases each). Sequences were obtained from thymus tissue. The receptor was isolated from a girl under three years old with a congenital heart defect but otherwise immunologically healthy. The CDR3 DNA reads TGTGCCAGCAGTGCCCAAGAGGGTCATCTACATCATATCGGGACCGAATGCCATGAGCAGTTCTTC. Its protein is CASSAQEGHLHHIGTECHEQFF.